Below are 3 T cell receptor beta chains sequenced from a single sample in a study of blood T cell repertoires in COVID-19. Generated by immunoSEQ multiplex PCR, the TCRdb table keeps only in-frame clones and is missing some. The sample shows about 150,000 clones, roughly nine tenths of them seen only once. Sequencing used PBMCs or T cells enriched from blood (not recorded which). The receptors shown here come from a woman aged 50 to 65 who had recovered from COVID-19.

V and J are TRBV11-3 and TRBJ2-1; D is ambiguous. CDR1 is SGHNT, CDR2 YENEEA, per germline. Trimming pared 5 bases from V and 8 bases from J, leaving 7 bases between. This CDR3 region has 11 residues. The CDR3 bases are TGTGCCAGCAGCCTTAGTCATGAGCAGTTCTTC. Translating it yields CASSLSHEQFF.

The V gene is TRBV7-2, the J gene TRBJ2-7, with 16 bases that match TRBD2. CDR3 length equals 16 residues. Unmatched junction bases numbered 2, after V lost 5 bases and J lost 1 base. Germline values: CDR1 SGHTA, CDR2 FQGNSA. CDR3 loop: CASSKGLAGGSYEQYF. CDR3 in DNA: TGTGCCAGCAGCAAGGGACTAGCGGGAGGGTCCTACGAGCAGTACTTC.

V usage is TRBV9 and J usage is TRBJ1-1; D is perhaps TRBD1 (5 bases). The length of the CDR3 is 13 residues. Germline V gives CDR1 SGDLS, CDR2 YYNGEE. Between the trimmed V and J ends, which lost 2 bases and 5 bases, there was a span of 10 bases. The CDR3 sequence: CASSVEKGTEAFF. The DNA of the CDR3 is TGTGCCAGCAGCGTGGAAAAGGGGACTGAAGCTTTCTTT.